The next 15 T cell receptor beta chains were all read from a single sample in a study of OX40 agonist ivuxolimab in advanced cancers. TCRdb keeps only in-frame clones here, not all; method: immunoSEQ multiplex PCR. The repertoire holds about 90,000 clones, with about 90% as singletons. The material was CD4+ or CD8+ T cells sorted from blood, obtained in a trial of the OX40 agonist ivuxolimab. The receptors shown here come from an adult with an advanced solid tumor such as melanoma, head and neck, liver or kidney cancer.

This clone was counted between two and nine times. V gene TRBV7-9 combines with J gene TRBJ2-7; TRBD1 might be the D (6 bases). The CDR3 is 15 amino acids. V was shortened by 3 bases and J by 3 bases, with 15 bases between the two germline ends. Germline CDR1 reads SEHNR; CDR2 reads FQNEAQ (reference sequence). CDR3 in DNA: TGTGCCAGCAGCTTCTCGTGGGGACACAACTACGAGCAGTACTTC. Its protein product is CASSFSWGHNYEQYF.

This sequence joins TRBV4-1 and TRBJ1-2, with D tentatively TRBD1 (5 bases). Trimming removed 0 bases from V and 4 bases from J, with 12 bases in between. The germline CDR1 and CDR2 sequences are MGHRA and YSYEKL. The CDR3 extends over 15 amino acids. Written as DNA, the CDR3 is TGCGCCAGCAGCCAAGATCGGGGGGTGGGCTATGGCTACACCTTC. This gives the protein CASSQDRGVGYGYTF.

The V call is TRBV5-1, the J call TRBJ2-1; 9 bases fit TRBD2. V gave up 7 bases and J gave up 2 bases; unmatched junction bases: 7. The CDR3 extends over 15 amino acids. CDR1 is SGHRS, CDR2 YFSETQ, per germline. The CDR3 protein is CASGIWTSAYNEQFF. Here the CDR3 DNA reads TGCGCCAGCGGGATTTGGACTAGCGCCTACAATGAGCAGTTCTTC. The full variable domain, rest sourced from reference TRBV5-1 and TRBJ2-1, is KAGVTQTPRYLIKTRGQQVTLSCSPISGHRSVSWYQQTPGQGLQFLFEYFSETQRNKGNFPGRFSGRQFSNSRSEMNVSTLELGDSALYLCASGIWTSAYNEQFFGPGTRLTVL.

V and J are TRBV20-1 and TRBJ2-3, with 8 bases fitting TRBD1. Trimming took 4 bases from V and 13 from J; bases not matched to a gene: 4. CDR1 is DFQATT and CDR2 is SNEGSKA in the germline V gene (reference sequence). The CDR3 spans 10 residues. Here the CDR3 reads CSAKGQGEYF. The CDR3 nucleotides read TGCAGTGCTAAAGGACAGGGAGAGTATTTT.

The rearrangement links TRBV4-1 to TRBJ2-5, with D possibly being TRBD1 or TRBD2 (5 bases each). The germline gives CDR1 MGHRA, CDR2 YSYEKL. This CDR3 has 13 amino acids. Between the trimmed V and J ends, which lost 0 bases and 9 bases, there was a span of 11 bases. The CDR3 DNA reads TGCGCCAGCAGCCAAGATTTGGGGCGGGCCCAGTACTTC. Its translation: CASSQDLGRAQYF.

The chain is built from TRBV19 and TRBJ2-1; 10 nucleotides match TRBD2. CDR3 length: 16 residues. Unmatched junction bases numbered 2, after V lost 0 bases and J lost 3 bases. CDR1 and CDR2 (germline): LNHDA, SQIVND (reference sequence). DNA for the CDR3: TGTGCCAGTAGTATAGAGGCTAGCGGGGGCTACAATGAGCAGTTCTTC. Translation gives CASSIEASGGYNEQFF.

The V call is TRBV5-6, the J call TRBJ2-7; D ambiguous. V was cut by 1 base and J by 9 bases, with 14 bases left in between. From germline, CDR1 is SGHDT and CDR2 YYEEEE. The CDR3 has 13 residues. The CDR3 sequence: CASSLINLSGQYF. The CDR3 DNA sequence: TGTGCCAGCAGCTTGATAAATCTTTCAGGGCAGTACTTC. Full variable domain (rest looked up from reference TRBV5-6 and TRBJ2-7): DAGVTQSPTHLIKTRGQQVTLRCSPKSGHDTVSWYQQALGQGPQFIFQYYEEEERQRGNFPDRFSGHQFPNYSSELNVNALLLGDSALYLCASSLINLSGQYFGPGTRLTVT.

This clone has just a few counts. The rearrangement uses TRBV30 and TRBJ1-5; 9 bases are shared with TRBD1. J was trimmed by 1 base and V by 5 bases; bases with no gene match: 3. The CDR3 spans 14 residues. CDR1 is GTSNPN, CDR2 SVGIG, per germline (reference sequence). The CDR3 DNA is TGTGCCTGGGCCGGGACAGGGAGCAATCAGCCCCAGCATTTT. Protein sequence: CAWAGTGSNQPQHF. Full variable domain (rest looked up from reference TRBV30 and TRBJ1-5): SQTIHQWPATLVQPVGSPLSLECTVEGTSNPNLYWYRQAAGRGLQLLFYSVGIGQISSEVPQNLSASRPQDRQFILSSKKLLLSDSGFYLCAWAGTGSNQPQHFGDGTRLSIL.

V gene TRBV6-5 combines with J gene TRBJ1-4, with D possibly TRBD1 on 6 matching bases. Germline values: CDR1 MNHEY, CDR2 SVGAGI. V was cut by 7 bases and J by 3 bases, with 12 bases left in between. This CDR3 has 14 residues. The CDR3 spells CASKQGSPNEKLFF. CDR3 bases: TGTGCCAGCAAACAGGGTTCCCCTAATGAAAAACTGTTTTTT.

This chain uses TRBV7-9 with TRBJ2-3, with 9 bases lining up with TRBD1. In germline, CDR1 is SEHNR, CDR2 FQNEAQ (reference sequence). V lost 3 bases and J lost 2; bases outside the gene matches: 9. The CDR3 is 17 residues long. The CDR3 sequence is CASSLRSGTGLTDTQYF. The DNA of the CDR3 is TGTGCCAGCAGCTTGAGGTCCGGGACAGGGCTCACAGATACGCAGTATTTT.

A note on this clone: Different DNA sequences within this sample yield the same CDR3. This chain uses TRBV19 with TRBJ2-5; tentatively, D is TRBD2 (6 bases). Germline CDR1 LNHDA, CDR2 SQIVND (reference sequence). Deletions cut 4 bases from V and 2 bases from J, with 8 bases between. The length of the CDR3 is 13 residues. The CDR3 DNA reads as TGTGCCAGTAGTACAGCGGGTCAAGAGACCCAGTACTTC. This translates into CASSTAGQETQYF.

The chain has TRBV6-5 and TRBJ1-3, with D unclear. The CDR3 length is 14 residues. Per the germline V gene, CDR1 is MNHEY and CDR2 is SVGAGI. The V end lost 4 bases, the J end lost 0 bases, and 7 bases lay between the germline ends. The CDR3 sequence is CASSSPSSGNTIYF. CDR3 DNA: TGTGCCAGCAGTTCTCCCAGCTCTGGAAACACCATATATTTT.

This clone was counted a single time. The chain links TRBV6-1 to TRBJ2-7, with 7 bases identical to TRBD1. This CDR3 contains 15 residues. Germline CDR1 and CDR2: MNHNS and SASEGT. Unmatched junction bases numbered 16, after V lost 2 bases and J lost 12 bases. The CDR3 nucleotides are TGTGCCAGCAGTGAAAGGGGCAGGACAGGACATCCCGCGTACTTC. It codes for CASSERGRTGHPAYF.

The CDR3 DNA is TGTGCCAGCAGGCGACAGGGATTGGGGACTGAAGCTTTCTTT. Protein sequence: CASRRQGLGTEAFF. The rearrangement uses TRBV14 and TRBJ1-1; 7 nucleotides agree with TRBD1. CDR3 length: 14 residues. The ends lost 6 bases at V and 5 bases at J; junction bases unmatched: 9. Per germline, CDR1 SGHDN and CDR2 FVKESK.

This sequence joins TRBV2 and TRBJ2-5; 9 nucleotides line up with TRBD1. Germline V lookup: CDR1 SNHLY, CDR2 FYNNEI. This CDR3 contains 15 residues. Trimming cost V 2 bases and J 5 bases; bases outside gene matches: 6. For the CDR3, the DNA is TGTGCCAGCAGTGAAACAGGGGGCGAAAGGGAGACCCAGTACTTC. Encoded protein: CASSETGGERETQYF.